This T cell receptor (beta chain) was sequenced for a study of blood T cell repertoires in COVID-19. Overall study context: The cDNA or gDNA used as material had been derived from T cells, B-cell-depleted T cells, or PBMCs.

The CDR3 is 13 amino acids. V shed 2 bases, J shed 6 bases, and the junction held 0 bases outside the gene matches. Germline CDR1 is MRHNA and CDR2 is SNTAGT. The data were produced by immunoSEQ multiplex PCR, yet TCRdb's version contains in-frame clones alone and is incomplete. The repertoire includes 100,000 to 150,000 clones, roughly four fifths of them detected once, and roughly 17% sits in the top ten. The chain has TRBV6-4 and TRBJ2-2; 7 bases align to TRBD2. Sequences were obtained from peripheral blood. The sequence derives from a woman between 45 and 60 years old with acute or convalescent COVID-19. This CDR3 is CASSDGGAGELFF. CDR3 bases: TGTGCCAGCAGTGACGGGGGGGCCGGGGAGCTGTTTTTT.